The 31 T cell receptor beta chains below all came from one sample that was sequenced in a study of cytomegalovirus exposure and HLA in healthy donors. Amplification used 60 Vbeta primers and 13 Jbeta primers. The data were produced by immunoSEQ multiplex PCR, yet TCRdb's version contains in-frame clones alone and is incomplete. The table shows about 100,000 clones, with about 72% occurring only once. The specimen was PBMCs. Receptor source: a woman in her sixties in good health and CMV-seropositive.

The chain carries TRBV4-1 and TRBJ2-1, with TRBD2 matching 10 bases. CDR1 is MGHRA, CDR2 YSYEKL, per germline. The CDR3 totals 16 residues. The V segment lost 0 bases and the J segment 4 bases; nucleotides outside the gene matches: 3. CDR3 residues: CASSQDSSGRYNEQFF. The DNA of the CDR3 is TGCGCCAGCAGCCAAGATTCTAGCGGGAGATACAATGAGCAGTTCTTC.

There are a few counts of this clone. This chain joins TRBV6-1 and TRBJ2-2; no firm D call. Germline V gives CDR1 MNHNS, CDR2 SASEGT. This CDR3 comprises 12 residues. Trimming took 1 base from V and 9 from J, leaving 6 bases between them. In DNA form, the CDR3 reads TGTGCCAGCAGTGAAGGGAGCCGGGAGCTGTTTTTT. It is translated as CASSEGSRELFF.

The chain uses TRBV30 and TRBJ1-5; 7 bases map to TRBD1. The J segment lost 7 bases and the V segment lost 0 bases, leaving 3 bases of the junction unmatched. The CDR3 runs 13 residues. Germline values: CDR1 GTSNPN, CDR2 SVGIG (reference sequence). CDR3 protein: CAWSVGGQQPQHF. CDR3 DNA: TGTGCCTGGAGTGTAGGGGGCCAACAGCCCCAGCATTTT. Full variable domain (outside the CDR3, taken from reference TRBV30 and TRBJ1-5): SQTIHQWPATLVQPVGSPLSLECTVEGTSNPNLYWYRQAAGRGLQLLFYSVGIGQISSEVPQNLSASRPQDRQFILSSKKLLLSDSGFYLCAWSVGGQQPQHFGDGTRLSIL.

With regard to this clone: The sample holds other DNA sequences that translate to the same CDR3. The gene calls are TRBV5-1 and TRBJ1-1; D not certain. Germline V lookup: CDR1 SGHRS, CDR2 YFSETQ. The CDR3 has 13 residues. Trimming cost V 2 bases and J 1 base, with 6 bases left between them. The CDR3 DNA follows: TGCGCCAGCAGCTTAACTGGGAACACTGAAGCTTTCTTT. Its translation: CASSLTGNTEAFF.

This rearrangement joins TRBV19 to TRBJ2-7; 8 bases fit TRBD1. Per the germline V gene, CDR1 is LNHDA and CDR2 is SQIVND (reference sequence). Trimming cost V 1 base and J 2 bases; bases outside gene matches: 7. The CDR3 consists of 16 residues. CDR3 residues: CASSIVSAQGAYEQYF. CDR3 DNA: TGTGCCAGTAGTATAGTTTCCGCACAGGGGGCCTACGAGCAGTACTTC.

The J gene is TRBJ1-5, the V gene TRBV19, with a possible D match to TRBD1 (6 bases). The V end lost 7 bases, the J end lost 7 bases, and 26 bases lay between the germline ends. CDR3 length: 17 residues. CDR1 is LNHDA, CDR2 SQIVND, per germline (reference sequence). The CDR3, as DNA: TGTGCCAGTAAAGCACGCCGGGGGGCCCGGCGGGACCAGCCCCAGCATTTT. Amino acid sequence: CASKARRGARRDQPQHF.

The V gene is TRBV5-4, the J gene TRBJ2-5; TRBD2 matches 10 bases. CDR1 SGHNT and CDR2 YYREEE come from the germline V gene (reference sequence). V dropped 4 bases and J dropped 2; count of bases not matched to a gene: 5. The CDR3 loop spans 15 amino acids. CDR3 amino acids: CASSKLAGEQETQYF. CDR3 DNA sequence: TGTGCCAGCAGCAAGCTAGCGGGAGAACAAGAGACCCAGTACTTC. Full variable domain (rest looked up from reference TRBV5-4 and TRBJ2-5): ETGVTQSPTHLIKTRGQQVTLRCSSQSGHNTVSWYQQALGQGPQFIFQYYREEENGRGNFPPRFSGLQFPNYSSELNVNALELDDSALYLCASSKLAGEQETQYFGPGTRLLVL.

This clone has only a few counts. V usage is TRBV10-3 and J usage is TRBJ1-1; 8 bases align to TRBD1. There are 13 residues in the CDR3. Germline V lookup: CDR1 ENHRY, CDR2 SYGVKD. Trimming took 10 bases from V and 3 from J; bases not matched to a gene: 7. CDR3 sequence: CATSRGQDTEAFF. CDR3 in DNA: TGTGCCACATCCAGGGGGCAGGACACTGAAGCTTTCTTT.

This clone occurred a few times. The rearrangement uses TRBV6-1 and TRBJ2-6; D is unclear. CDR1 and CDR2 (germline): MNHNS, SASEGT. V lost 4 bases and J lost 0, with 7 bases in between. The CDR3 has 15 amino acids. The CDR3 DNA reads TGTGCCAGCAGTGCTGAGGTCTCTGGGGCCAACGTCCTGACTTTC. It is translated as CASSAEVSGANVLTF.

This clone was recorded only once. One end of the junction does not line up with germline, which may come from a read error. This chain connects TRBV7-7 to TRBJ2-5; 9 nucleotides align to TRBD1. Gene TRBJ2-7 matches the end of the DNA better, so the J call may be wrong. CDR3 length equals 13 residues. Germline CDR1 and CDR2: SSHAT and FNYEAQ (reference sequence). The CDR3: CASSSDRGGEQYF. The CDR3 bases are TGTGCTAGCAGCTCGGACAGGGGAGGCGAGCAGTACTTC.

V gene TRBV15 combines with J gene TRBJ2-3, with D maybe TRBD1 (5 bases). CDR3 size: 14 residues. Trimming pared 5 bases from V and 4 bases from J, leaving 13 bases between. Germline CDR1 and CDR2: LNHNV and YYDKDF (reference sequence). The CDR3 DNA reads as TGTGCCACCAGCGGCCGACAGCCGCCAGATACGCAGTATTTT. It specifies CATSGRQPPDTQYF.

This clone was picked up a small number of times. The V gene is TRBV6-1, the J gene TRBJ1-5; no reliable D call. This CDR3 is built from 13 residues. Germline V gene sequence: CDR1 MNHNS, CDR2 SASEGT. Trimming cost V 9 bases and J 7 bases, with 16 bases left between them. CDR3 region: CASNVHGEQPQHF. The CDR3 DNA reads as TGTGCCAGTAACGTCCACGGGGAGCAGCCCCAGCATTTT.

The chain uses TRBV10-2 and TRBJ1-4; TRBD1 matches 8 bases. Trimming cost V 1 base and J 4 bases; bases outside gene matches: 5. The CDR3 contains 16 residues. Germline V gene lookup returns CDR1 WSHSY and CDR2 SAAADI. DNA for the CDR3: TGCGCCAGCAGTGAGTGGAATGACAGGGGTAATGAAAAACTGTTTTTT. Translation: CASSEWNDRGNEKLFF.

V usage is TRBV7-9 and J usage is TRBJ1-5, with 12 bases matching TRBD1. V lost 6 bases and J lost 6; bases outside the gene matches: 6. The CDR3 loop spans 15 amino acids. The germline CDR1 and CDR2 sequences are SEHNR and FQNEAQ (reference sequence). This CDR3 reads CASSRDRGLIQPQHF. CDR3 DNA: TGTGCCAGCAGTCGGGACAGGGGGCTAATTCAGCCCCAGCATTTT.

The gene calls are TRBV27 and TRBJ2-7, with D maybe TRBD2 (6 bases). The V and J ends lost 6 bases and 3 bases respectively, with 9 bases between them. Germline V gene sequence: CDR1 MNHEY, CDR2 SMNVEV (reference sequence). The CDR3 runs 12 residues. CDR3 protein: CASRDYRYEQYF. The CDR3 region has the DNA TGTGCCAGCAGGGACTACCGCTACGAGCAGTACTTC.

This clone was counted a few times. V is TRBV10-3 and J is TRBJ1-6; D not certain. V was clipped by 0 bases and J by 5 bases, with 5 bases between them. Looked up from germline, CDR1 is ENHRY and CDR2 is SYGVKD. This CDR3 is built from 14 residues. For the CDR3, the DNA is TGTGCCATCAGTGAGTCCAAAAATAATTCACCCCTCCACTTT. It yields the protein CAISESKNNSPLHF.

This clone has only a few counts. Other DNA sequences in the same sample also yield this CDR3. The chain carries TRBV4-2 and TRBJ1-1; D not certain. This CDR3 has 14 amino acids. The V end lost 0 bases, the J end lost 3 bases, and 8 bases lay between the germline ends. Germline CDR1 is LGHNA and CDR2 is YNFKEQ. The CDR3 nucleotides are TGTGCCAGCAGCCAAGAACGTAGAGACACTGAAGCTTTCTTT. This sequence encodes CASSQERRDTEAFF.

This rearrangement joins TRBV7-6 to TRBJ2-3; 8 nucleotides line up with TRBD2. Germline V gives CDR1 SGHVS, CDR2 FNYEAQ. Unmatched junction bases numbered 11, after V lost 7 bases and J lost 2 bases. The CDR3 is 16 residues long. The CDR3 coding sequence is TGTGCCAGCAAGCTTACTACTAGCGGACACACAGATACGCAGTATTTT. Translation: CASKLTTSGHTDTQYF.

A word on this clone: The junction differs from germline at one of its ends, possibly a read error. This chain's CDR3 is CASREGPGGSPLF. In DNA, the CDR3 is TGTGCCAGCAGGGAGGGGCCGGGCGGTTCTCCCCTCTTT. The chain couples TRBV6-4 to TRBJ1-1, with D possibly TRBD1 on 5 matching bases. This CDR3 has 13 amino acids. The germline CDR1 and CDR2 sequences are MRHNA and SNTAGT.

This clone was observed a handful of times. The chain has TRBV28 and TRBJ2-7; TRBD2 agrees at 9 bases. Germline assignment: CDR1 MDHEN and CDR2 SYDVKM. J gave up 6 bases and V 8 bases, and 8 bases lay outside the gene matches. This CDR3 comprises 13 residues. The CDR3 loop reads CASEQTSGGEQYF. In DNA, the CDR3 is TGTGCCAGCGAGCAGACTAGCGGTGGCGAGCAGTACTTC.

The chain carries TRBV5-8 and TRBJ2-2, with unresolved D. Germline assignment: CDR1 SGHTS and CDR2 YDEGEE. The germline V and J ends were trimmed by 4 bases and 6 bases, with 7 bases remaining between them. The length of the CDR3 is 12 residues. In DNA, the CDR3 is TGTGCCAGCAGCCGCGGATCCGGGGAGCTGTTTTTT. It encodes CASSRGSGELFF. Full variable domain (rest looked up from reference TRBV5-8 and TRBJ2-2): EAGVTQSPTHLIKTRGQQATLRCSPISGHTSVYWYQQALGLGLQFLLWYDEGEERNRGNFPPRFSGRQFPNYSSELNVNALELEDSALYLCASSRGSGELFFGEGSRLTVL.

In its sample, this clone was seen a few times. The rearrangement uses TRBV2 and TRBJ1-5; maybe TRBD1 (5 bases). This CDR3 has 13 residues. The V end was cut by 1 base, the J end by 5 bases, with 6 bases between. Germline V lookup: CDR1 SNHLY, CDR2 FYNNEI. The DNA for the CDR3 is TGTGCCAGCAGTGAAGTAGGGGATCAGCCCCAGCATTTT. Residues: CASSEVGDQPQHF.

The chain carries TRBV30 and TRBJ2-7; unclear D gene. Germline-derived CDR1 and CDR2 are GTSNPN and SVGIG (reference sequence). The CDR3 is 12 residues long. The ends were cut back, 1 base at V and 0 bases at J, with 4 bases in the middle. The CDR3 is CAWSASSYEQYF. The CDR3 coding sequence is TGTGCCTGGAGTGCCAGCTCCTACGAGCAGTACTTC.

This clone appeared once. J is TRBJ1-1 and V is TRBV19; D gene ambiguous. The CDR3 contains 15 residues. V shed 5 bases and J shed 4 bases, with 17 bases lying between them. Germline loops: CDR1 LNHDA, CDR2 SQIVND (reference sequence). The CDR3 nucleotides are TGTGCCAGTAGTCCAATCGGTATTCGTAGCACTGAAGCTTTCTTT. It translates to CASSPIGIRSTEAFF. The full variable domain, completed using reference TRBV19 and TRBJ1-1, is DGGITQSPKYLFRKEGQNVTLSCEQNLNHDAMYWYRQDPGQGLRLIYYSQIVNDFQKGDIAEGYSVSREKKESFPLTVTSAQKNPTAFYLCASSPIGIRSTEAFFGQGTRLTVV.

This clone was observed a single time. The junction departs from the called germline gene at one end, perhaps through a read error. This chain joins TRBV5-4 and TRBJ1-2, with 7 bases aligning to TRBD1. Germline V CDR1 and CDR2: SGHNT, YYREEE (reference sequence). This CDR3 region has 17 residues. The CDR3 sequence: CAGSFIEWAGGTYGYTF. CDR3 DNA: TGTGCCGGCAGCTTTATCGAGTGGGCAGGGGGGACCTATGGCTACACCTTC.

For the CDR3, the DNA is TGTGCCAGCAGCAAACATCCGGGACAGGGGCACACCGGGGAGCTGTTTTTT. Its protein product is CASSKHPGQGHTGELFF. The genes are TRBV7-3 and TRBJ2-2; 10 bases fit TRBD1. V was clipped by 5 bases and J by 3 bases; unmatched bases: 9. The CDR3 runs 17 residues. Germline V lookup: CDR1 SGHTA, CDR2 FQGTGA.

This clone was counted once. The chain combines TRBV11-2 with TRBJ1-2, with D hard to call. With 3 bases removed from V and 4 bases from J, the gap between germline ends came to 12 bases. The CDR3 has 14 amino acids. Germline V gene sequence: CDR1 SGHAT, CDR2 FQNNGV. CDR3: CASSFGGITYGYTF. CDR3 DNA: TGTGCCAGCAGCTTTGGAGGGATCACCTATGGCTACACCTTC.

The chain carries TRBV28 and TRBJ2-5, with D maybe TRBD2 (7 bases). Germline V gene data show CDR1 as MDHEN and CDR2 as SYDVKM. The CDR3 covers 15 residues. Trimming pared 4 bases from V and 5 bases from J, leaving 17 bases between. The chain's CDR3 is CASSWGAGRGETQYF. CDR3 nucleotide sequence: TGTGCCAGCAGTTGGGGAGCGGGAAGGGGGGAGACCCAGTACTTC.

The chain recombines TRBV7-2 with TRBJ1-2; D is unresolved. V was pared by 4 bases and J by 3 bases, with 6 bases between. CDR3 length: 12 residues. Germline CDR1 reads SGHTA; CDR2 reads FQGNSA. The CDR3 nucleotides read TGTGCCAGCAGCTCCCGTCACTATGGCTACACCTTC. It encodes CASSSRHYGYTF.

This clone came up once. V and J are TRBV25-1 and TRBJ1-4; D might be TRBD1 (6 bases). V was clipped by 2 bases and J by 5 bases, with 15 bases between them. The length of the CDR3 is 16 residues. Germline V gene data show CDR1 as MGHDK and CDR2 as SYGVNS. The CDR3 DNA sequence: TGTGCCAGCAGTGAAAGGACGACAGGAACAAATGAAAAACTGTTTTTT. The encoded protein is CASSERTTGTNEKLFF.

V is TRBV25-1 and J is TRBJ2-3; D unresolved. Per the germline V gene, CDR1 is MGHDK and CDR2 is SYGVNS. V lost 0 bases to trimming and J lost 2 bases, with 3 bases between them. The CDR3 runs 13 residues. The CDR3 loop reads CASSEYSTDTQYF. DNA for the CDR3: TGTGCCAGCAGTGAATACTCCACAGATACGCAGTATTTT.